This entry describes one T cell receptor (beta chain). This clonotype was found a few times. The antigen it binds to is not known. No quality values exist for individual bases; no much larger clone is one base distant. The record originates from a study of vaccination and CD4 T cells after COVID-19 (dated by TCRdb to 2022 to 2024). Broadly, across the study: Convalescent patients had a positive SARS-CoV-2 result on nasal swab PCR, and of these patients, about ten had mild disease and one had severe disease. The convalescent cohort comprised six males and four females, including two Hispanic individuals, seven Caucasians, two Asians and one multiracial person. Participants received two doses of either the Pfizer-BioNTech BNT162b2 vaccine (n=8) or the Moderna mRNA-1273 vaccine (n=2). Post-COVID blood samples were collected from convalescent patients a median of roughly 100 days after diagnosis, with a range of about 30 to 180 days. The time from the second vaccine dose to post-vaccine blood sampling had a median of roughly 70 days and ranged from about 14 to 250 days. Culture stimuli were overlapping spike peptide pools from SARS-CoV-2 and from the common cold coronaviruses HCoV-NL63, HCoV-OC43 and HCoV-229E. Control cultures used a CEFX viral epitope pool as positive control, an HIV-1 Nef peptide pool as negative control, or no peptide. In roughly 10 COVID-19 convalescent patients and several infection-naive healthy vaccine recipients, the spike-specific CD4+ TCR repertoire before mRNA vaccination was compared with the repertoire after mRNA vaccination. Overall results and qualifications from the work: Although the median number of SARS-CoV-2-reactive clonotypes went up from 20 to 25 after infection to 35 to 40 after vaccination, the increase was not significant. Only a relatively small number of convalescent patients were included in the study, and early timepoints following natural infection were not analyzed. Among the post-vaccine SARS-CoV-2-reactive clones in convalescent patients, a median about 87% showed up only after vaccination, which suggests vaccine-specific priming. In convalescent patients, nearly all vaccine-specific clones (304 of 307) were found to be mono-reactive for SARS-CoV-2 spike rather than cross-reactive with common cold coronaviruses.

From a lookup of the germline V gene (reference sequence), CDR1 and CDR2 are GTSNPN and SVGIG. Including the terminal cysteine and phenylalanine, the CDR3 comprises 12 residues. CDR3 DNA only is kept here, 36 bases in frame from base 1. V lost 7 bases and J lost 4 bases; the stretch between them is 11 bases long. This sample's treatment or condition label indicates: roughly nine-day PBMC culture with coronavirus spike peptide pools or control peptides (ViraFEST assay). The study used the ViraFEST assay, which expanded antigen-specific T cells with peptide pools and then identified expanded clonotypes by TCR sequencing. Positive SARS-CoV-2 PCR tests in the convalescent patients dated from March to December 2020, before Alpha, Beta and Delta variants emerged in the United States. Each well held 2.2 million or so PBMCs cultured with approximately 9.2 ug/ml peptide pools in IMDM containing around 4.5% human AB serum and around 9 IU/ml IL-2. Half of the culture medium was replaced with fresh IL-2-containing medium on days 3 and 7. After around 11 days of culture, CD4+ T cells were isolated by negative selection using the EasySep CD4+ T cell isolation kit. Ficoll-Paque Plus gradient centrifugation was used to isolate PBMCs from whole blood, and the isolated PBMCs were then either used fresh or cryopreserved at -140C. Culture conditions were generally each tested in triplicate wells.

The method was PCR. DNA from cultured CD4+ T cells underwent TCR sequencing with the Oncomine TCR Beta short-read assay at the Johns Hopkins FTIC core. Genomic DNA was extracted from the cultured CD4+ T cells with the QIAamp micro DNA kit. Oncomine TCR Beta libraries made from cultured CD4+ T cells were pooled using unique dual indexes and sequenced on an Illumina iSeq 100. On the authors' methods: Non-productive sequences were filtered out, and CDR3s that did not start with C, did not end with F or W, or were shorter than 7 amino acids were discarded. Antigen-specific clonotypes were identified using the MANAFEST web application through comparison of peptide-stimulated wells with reference and other culture wells. For a clone to be called positive, the clone needed an FDR below 0.05, an odds ratio above 5, and a productive frequency above 0.1% in at least two of three replicate wells. A clonotype was classed as cross-reactive if the clonotype showed significant expansion both in SARS-CoV-2 spike wells and in at least one common cold coronavirus spike condition. CDR3 homology was assessed with Levenshtein distances (stringdist) and unrooted phylogenetic trees (ape) in R version 3.6.1. TCRdb ran its own pipeline on the public reads, namely fastp trimming at Q25 and MiXCR clone calling, and kept in-frame beta chains. Each entry merges the rows of one CDR3 protein and shows their most common DNA and genes. TCRdb's processing, not the authors' own work, is the source of the V and J calls. Present in this sample are about 15,000 distinct CDR3 sequences, about 43% of which were seen just once. 15% to 20% of the sample is held by the ten biggest clonotypes.

The rearranged segments are TRBV30 and TRBJ2-1; TRBD1 is possibly the D segment (6 matching bases). This receptor was identified in a human donor who had recovered from COVID-19. The material sequenced was CD4+ T cells from blood, cultured in vitro, taken before SARS-CoV-2 vaccination. The DNA sequence follows: TGTGCCTTAAGCAGGGGTTACAATGAGCAGTTCTTC. It is translated as CALSRGYNEQFF.